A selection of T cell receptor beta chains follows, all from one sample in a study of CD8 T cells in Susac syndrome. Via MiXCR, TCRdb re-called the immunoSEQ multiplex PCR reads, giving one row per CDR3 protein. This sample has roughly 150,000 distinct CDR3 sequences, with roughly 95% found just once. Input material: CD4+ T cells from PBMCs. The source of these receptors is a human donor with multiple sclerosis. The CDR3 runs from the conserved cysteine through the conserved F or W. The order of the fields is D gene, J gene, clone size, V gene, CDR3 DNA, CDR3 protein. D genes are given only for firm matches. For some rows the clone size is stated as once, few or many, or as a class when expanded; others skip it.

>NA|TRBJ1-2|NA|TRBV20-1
TGCAGTGCTAGAGATTTAGGACCGTATGGCTACACCTTC
CSARDLGPYGYTF
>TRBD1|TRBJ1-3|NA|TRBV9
TGTGCCAGCAGCGTAGGCGGGACAGCAGCTGGAAACACCATATATTTT
CASSVGGTAAGNTIYF
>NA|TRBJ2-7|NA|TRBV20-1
TGCAGTGCTAGAGAGAGAGACTTTCGGGTTTCCCTGTACTTC
CSARERDFRVSLYF
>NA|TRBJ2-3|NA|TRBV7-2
TGTGCCAGCAGCTCCAAGGGAGATACGCAGTATTTT
CASSSKGDTQYF
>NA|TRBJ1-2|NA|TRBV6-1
TGTGCCAGCACAGAATCCAGGGCCCGTGGCTACACCTTC
CASTESRARGYTF
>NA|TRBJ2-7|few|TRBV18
TGTGCCACTCGTGACAATCGGATAAACGAGCAGTACTTC
CATRDNRINEQYF
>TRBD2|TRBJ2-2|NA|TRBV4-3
TGCGCCAGCAGCCAAGATGCTCTAGCGGGAGTCGCCGGGGAGCTGTTTTTT
CASSQDALAGVAGELFF
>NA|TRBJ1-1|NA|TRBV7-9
TGTGCCAGCAGCCCTGGTTTAGGCGAAGAAGCTTTCTTT
CASSPGLGEEAFF
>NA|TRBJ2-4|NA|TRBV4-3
TGCGCCAGCAGCCCGGGACTGATGGCCAAAAACATTCAGTACTTC
CASSPGLMAKNIQYF
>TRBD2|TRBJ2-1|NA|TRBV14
TGTGCCAGCAGCCAAGATGGGACTAGCCAAGAGAAAGGGAATGCGGACAATGAGCAGTTCTTC
CASSQDGTSQEKGNADNEQFF
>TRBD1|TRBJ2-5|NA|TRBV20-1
TGCAGTGTACAGGGGCAAGAGACCCAGTACTTC
CSVQGQETQYF
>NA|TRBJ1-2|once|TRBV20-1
TGCAGTGCTGCCAACTTGAACAGGGAAGCCGGCTATGGCTACACCTTC
CSAANLNREAGYGYTF
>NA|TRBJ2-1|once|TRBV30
TGTGCCTGGACAAGCGGAGCCTACAATGAGCAGTTCTTC
CAWTSGAYNEQFF
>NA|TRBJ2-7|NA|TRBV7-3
TGTGCCAGCAGCTTTGGTCCACCAAGCTCCTACGAGCAGTACTTC
CASSFGPPSSYEQYF
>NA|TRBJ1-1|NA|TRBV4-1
TGCGCCAGCAGCCAAGTCCGGGACATTAACACTGAAGCTTTCTTT
CASSQVRDINTEAFF
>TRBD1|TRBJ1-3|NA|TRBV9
TGTGCCAGCAGCGGACGACAGGGATCCGGAAACACCATATATTTT
CASSGRQGSGNTIYF
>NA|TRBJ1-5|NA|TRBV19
TGTGCCAGTAGTATAGGTGCTGGGCCGCAGCCCCAGCATTTT
CASSIGAGPQPQHF
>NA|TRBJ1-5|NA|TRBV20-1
TGCAGTGCTAGTCCTGACGGGGATCAGCCCCAGCATTTT
CSASPDGDQPQHF
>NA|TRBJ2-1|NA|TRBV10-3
TGTGCCATCAGGCGGTCGGGAGATCACAATGAGCAGTTCTTC
CAIRRSGDHNEQFF
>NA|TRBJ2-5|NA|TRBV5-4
TGTGCCAGCAGCTGGAAGGAAGAGACCCAGTACTTC
CASSWKEETQYF
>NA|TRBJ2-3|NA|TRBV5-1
TGCGCCAGCCGTACGGGACCCACCACAGATACGCAGTATTTT
CASRTGPTTDTQYF
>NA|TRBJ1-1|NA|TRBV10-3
TGTGCCATCAGTGGGACGACCTGGGAAGCTTTCTTT
CAISGTTWEAFF
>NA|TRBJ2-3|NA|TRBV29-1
TGCAGCGTCACGGGACACCCGAACACAGATACGCAGTATTTT
CSVTGHPNTDTQYF
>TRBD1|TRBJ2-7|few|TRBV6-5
TGTGCCAGCACCCCAGGGGGCCATATATACGAGCAGTACTTC
CASTPGGHIYEQYF
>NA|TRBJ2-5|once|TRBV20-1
TGCAGTGCTAGTTTCCACCAGTACTTC
CSASFHQYF
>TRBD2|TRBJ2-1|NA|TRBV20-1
TGCAGTGCTAGACCGGGGACTAGCGGCCGGGATGAGCAGTTCTTC
CSARPGTSGRDEQFF